The clone carrying this T cell receptor (beta chain) appeared a few times. What it binds is unknown. The V gene end was trimmed by 6 bases and the J gene end by 4 bases; junction bases not matched to a gene: 18. This CDR3 has 17 amino acids. Per the germline V gene, CDR1 is MDHEN and CDR2 is SYDVKM. The Oncomine TCR Beta short-read assay was what sequenced the DNA obtained from cultured CD4+ T cells. Extraction of genomic DNA was performed on cultured CD4+ T cells. One entry per CDR3 protein, called by TCRdb with MiXCR from the PCR reads. This sample has some 16,000 distinct CDR3 sequences, with around 40% found just once. These data are taken from a study of vaccination and CD4 T cells after COVID-19. Study as a whole: Convalescent cases comprised under ten mild and one severe, all SARS-CoV-2 positive by nasal swab PCR. Findings and limits, study-wide: Looking at convalescent patients, 304 of their 307 vaccine-specific clones were spike mono-reactive.

The treatment denotes: approximately 9-day PBMC culture with coronavirus spike peptide pools or control peptides (ViraFEST assay). ViraFEST grew antigen-specific T cells using peptide pools, then sequenced TCRs. The sequencing used CD4+ T cells from blood, cultured in vitro, collected after SARS-CoV-2 vaccination. The chain recombines TRBV28 with TRBJ2-7; 7 nucleotides line up with TRBD2. The sequence was obtained from a human donor who had recovered from COVID-19. The CDR3 coding sequence is TGTGCCAGCAGCCCCAATAGTGGGAGGGCCATCAGGTACGAGCAGTACTTC. Protein: CASSPNSGRAIRYEQYF.